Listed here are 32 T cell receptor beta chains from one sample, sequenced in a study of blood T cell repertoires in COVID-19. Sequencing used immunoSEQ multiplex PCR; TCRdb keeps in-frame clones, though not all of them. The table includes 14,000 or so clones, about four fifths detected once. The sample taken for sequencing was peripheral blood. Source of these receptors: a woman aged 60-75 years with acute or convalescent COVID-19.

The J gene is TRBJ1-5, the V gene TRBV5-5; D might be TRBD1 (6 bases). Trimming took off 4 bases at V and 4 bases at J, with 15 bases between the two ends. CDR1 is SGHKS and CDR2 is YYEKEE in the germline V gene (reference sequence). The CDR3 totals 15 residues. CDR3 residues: CASSHAGAANQPQHF. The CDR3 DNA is TGTGCCAGCAGCCACGCGGGGGCCGCAAATCAGCCCCAGCATTTT.

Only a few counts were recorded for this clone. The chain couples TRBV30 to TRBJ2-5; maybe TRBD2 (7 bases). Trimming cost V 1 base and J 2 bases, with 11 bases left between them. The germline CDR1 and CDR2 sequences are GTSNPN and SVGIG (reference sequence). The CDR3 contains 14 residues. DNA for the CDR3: TGTGCCTGGAGTGGAGGGGGGGGGCAAGAGACCCAGTACTTC. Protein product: CAWSGGGGQETQYF.

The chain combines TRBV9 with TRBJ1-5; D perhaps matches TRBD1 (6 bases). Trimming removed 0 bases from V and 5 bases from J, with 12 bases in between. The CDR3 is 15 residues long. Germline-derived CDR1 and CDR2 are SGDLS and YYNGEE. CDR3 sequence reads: CASSVGSAGDQPQHF. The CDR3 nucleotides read TGTGCCAGCAGCGTAGGGTCGGCAGGGGATCAGCCCCAGCATTTT.

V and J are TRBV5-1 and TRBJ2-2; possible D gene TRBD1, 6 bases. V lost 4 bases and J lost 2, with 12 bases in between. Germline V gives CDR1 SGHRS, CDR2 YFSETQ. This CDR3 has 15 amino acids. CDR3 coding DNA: TGCGCCAGCAGCCTCAGGGGATTCAACACCGGGGAGCTGTTTTTT. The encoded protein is CASSLRGFNTGELFF. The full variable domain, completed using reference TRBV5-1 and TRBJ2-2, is KAGVTQTPRYLIKTRGQQVTLSCSPISGHRSVSWYQQTPGQGLQFLFEYFSETQRNKGNFPGRFSGRQFSNSRSEMNVSTLELGDSALYLCASSLRGFNTGELFFGEGSRLTVL.

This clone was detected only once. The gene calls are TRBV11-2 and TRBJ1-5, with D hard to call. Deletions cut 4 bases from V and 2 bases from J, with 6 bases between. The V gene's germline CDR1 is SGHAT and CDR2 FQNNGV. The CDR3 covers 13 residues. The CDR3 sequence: CASSSSRNQPQHF. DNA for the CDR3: TGTGCCAGCAGCTCAAGCCGCAATCAGCCCCAGCATTTT.

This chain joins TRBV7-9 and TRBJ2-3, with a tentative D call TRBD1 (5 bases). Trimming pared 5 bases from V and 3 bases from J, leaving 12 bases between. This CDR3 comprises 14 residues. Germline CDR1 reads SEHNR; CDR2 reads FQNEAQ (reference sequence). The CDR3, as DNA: TGTGCCAGCAGCATACAGGTCTTTACAGATACGCAGTATTTT. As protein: CASSIQVFTDTQYF.

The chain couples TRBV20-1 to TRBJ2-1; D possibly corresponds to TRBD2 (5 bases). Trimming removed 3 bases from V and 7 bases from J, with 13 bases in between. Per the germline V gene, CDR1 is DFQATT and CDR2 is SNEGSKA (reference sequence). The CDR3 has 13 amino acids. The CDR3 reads CSASPTSSNEQFF. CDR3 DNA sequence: TGCAGTGCTAGTCCAACTAGTTCGAATGAGCAGTTCTTC.

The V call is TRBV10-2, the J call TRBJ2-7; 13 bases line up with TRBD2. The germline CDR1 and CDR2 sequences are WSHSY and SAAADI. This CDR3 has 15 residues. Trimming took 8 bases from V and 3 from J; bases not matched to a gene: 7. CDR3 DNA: TGCGCCAGCGCCGCCCGGACTAGCGGGAGCTACGAGCAGTACTTC. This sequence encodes CASAARTSGSYEQYF.

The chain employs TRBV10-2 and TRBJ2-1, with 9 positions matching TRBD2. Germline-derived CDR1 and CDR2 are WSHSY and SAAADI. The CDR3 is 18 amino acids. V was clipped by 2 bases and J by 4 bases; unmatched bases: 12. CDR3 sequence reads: CASSETLNSGGEYNEQFF. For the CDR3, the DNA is TGCGCCAGCAGTGAGACCCTAAATAGCGGGGGTGAATACAATGAGCAGTTCTTC.

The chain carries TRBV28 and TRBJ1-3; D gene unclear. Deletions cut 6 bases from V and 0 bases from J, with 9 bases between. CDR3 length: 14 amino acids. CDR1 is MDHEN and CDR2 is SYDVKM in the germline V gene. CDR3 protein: CASRVRSSGNTIYF. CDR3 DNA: TGTGCCAGCAGAGTCCGGAGCTCTGGAAACACCATATATTTT.

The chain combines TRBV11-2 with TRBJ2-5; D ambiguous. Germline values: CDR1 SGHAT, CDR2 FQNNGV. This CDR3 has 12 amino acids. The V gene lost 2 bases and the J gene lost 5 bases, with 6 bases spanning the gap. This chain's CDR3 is CASSLNGETQYF. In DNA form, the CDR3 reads TGTGCCAGCAGCTTAAACGGGGAGACCCAGTACTTC.

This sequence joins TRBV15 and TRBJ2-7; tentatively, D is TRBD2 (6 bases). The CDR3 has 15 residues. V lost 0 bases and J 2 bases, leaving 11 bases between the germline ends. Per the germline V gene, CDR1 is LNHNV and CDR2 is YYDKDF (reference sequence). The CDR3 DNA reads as TGTGCCACCAGCAGAGATCCAACGGGAGCCTACGAGCAGTACTTC. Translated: CATSRDPTGAYEQYF.

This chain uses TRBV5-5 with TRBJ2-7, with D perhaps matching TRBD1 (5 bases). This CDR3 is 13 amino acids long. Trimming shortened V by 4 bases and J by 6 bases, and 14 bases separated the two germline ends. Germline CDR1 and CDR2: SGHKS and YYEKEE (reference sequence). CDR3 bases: TGTGCCAGCAGCCCGGGCAGGGATACCGAGCAGTACTTC. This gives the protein CASSPGRDTEQYF.

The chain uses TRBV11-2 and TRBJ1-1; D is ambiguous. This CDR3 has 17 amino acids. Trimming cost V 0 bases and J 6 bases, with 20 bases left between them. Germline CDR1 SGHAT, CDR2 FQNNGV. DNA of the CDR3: TGTGCCAGCAGCTTAGAGCGAGGAGGGCGGGCCCGGGCTGAAGCTTTCTTT. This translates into CASSLERGGRARAEAFF.

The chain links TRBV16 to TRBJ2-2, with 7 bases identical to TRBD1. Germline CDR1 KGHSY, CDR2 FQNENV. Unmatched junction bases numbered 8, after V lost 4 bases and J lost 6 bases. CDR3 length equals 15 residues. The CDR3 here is CASSRIEGAPGELFF. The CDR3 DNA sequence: TGTGCCAGCAGCCGGATCGAGGGGGCACCCGGGGAGCTGTTTTTT.

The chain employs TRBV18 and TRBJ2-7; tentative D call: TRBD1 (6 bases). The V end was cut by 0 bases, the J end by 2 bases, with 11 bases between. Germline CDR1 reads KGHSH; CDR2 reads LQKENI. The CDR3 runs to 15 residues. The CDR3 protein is CASSPPSQGTYEQYF. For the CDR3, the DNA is TGTGCCAGCTCACCACCGTCGCAGGGGACCTACGAGCAGTACTTC.

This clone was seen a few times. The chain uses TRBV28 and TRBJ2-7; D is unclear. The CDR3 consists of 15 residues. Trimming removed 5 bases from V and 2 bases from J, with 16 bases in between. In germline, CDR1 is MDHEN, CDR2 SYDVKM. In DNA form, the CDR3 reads TGTGCCAGCAGTCCGCAGGCCAATTTCGCCTACGAGCAGTACTTC. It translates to CASSPQANFAYEQYF.

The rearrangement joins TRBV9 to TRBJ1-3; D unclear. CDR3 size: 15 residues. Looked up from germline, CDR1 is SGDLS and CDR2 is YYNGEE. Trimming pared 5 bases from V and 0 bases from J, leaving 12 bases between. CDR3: CASRGGMSSGNTIYF. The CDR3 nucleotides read TGTGCCAGCAGAGGAGGTATGAGCTCTGGAAACACCATATATTTT.

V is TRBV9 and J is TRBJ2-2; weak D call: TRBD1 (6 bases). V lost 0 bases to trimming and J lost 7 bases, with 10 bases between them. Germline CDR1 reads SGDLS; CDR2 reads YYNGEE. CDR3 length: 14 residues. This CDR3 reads CASSVVGDIGELFF. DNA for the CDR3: TGTGCCAGCAGCGTAGTGGGGGACATCGGGGAGCTGTTTTTT.

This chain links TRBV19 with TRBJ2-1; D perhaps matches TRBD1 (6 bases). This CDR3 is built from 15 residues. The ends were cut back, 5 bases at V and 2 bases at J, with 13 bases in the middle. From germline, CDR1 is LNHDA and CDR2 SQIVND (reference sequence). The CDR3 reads CASSQGKGPYNEQFF. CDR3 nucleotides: TGTGCCAGTAGTCAGGGGAAGGGTCCCTACAATGAGCAGTTCTTC.

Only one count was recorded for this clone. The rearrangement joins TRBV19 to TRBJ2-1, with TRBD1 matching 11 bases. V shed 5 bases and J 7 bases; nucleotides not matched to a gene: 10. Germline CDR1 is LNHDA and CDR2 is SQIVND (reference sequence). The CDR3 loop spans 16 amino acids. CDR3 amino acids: CASSAGQGAVSNEQFF. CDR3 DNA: TGTGCCAGTAGTGCAGGACAGGGGGCGGTATCGAATGAGCAGTTCTTC.

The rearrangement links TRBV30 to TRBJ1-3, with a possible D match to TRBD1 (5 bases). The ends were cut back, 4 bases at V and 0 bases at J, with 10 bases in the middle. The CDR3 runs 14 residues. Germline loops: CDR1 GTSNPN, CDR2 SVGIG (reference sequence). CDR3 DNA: TGTGCCTGGACGGGACTGTTCTCTGGAAACACCATATATTTT. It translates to CAWTGLFSGNTIYF.

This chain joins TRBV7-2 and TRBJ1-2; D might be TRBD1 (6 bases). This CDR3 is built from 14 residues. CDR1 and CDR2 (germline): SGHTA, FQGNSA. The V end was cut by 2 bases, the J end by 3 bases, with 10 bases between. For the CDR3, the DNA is TGTGCCAGCAGCTTAAACAGGGTCGACTATGGCTACACCTTC. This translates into CASSLNRVDYGYTF.

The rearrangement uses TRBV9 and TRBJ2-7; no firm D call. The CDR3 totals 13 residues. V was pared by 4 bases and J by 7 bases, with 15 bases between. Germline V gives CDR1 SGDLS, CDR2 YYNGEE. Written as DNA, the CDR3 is TGTGCCAGCAGCTCACACCCGTCTCGAGAGCAGTACTTC. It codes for CASSSHPSREQYF.

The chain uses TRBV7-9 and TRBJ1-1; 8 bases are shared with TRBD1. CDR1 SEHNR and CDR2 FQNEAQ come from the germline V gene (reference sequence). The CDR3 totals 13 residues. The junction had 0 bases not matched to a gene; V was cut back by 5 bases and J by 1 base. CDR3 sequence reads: CASSGQGNTEAFF. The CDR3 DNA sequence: TGTGCCAGCAGCGGACAGGGGAACACTGAAGCTTTCTTT.

For the CDR3, the DNA is TGTGCCAGCAGCCCCCGGGGACTAGCGGGAGCCGTCGACACCGGGGAGCTGTTTTTT. Amino acids: CASSPRGLAGAVDTGELFF. The chain uses TRBV11-2 and TRBJ2-2; 14 bases match TRBD2. Trimming at V came to 5 bases and at J to 3 bases, leaving 11 bases not matched to a gene. The V gene's germline CDR1 is SGHAT and CDR2 FQNNGV. The CDR3 has 19 residues.

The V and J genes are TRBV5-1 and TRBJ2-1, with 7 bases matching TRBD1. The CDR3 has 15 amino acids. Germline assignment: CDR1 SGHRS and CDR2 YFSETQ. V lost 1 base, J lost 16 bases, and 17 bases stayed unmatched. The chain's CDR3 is CASSLTGVVWSNLFF. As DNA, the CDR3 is TGCGCCAGCAGCTTGACAGGGGTGGTGTGGTCCAATCTATTCTTC.

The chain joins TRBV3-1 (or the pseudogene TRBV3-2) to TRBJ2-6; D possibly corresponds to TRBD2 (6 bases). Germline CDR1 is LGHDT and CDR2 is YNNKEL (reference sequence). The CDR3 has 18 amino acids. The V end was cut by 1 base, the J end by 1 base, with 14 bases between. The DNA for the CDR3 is TGTGCCAGCAGCCAAGGGAGGGTACAGGAGTCTGGGGCCAACGTCCTGACTTTC. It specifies CASSQGRVQESGANVLTF.

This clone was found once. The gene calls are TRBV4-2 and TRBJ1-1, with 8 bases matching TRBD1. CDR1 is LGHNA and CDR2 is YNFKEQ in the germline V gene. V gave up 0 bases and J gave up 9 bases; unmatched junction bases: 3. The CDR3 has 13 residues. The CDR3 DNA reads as TGTGCCAGCAGCCAAGAACCCAGGGGGCAAGCTTTCTTT. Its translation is CASSQEPRGQAFF.

The CDR3 region is CASSRGHLLFLDYGYTF. The CDR3, as DNA: TGCGCCAGCAGTCGGGGACACCTCTTATTTTTAGATTATGGCTACACCTTC. V gene TRBV4-1 combines with J gene TRBJ1-2, with D possibly being TRBD1 (6 bases). Germline-derived CDR1 and CDR2 are MGHRA and YSYEKL. The CDR3 has 17 amino acids. V was cut by 6 bases and J by 5 bases, with 25 bases left in between.

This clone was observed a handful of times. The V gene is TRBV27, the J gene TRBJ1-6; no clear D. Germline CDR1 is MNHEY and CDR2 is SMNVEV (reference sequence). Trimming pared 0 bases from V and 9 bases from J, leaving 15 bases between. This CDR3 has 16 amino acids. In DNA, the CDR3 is TGTGCCAGCAGTTTATCTCATGCGGGCTGGGCTTCACCCCTCCACTTT. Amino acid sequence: CASSLSHAGWASPLHF.

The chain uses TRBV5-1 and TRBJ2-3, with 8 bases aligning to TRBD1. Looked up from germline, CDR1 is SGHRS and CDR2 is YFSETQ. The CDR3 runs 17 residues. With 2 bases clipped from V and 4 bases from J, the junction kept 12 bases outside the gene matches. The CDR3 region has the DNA TGCGCCAGCAGCTTACGAGATTACAGGGGGTCGGCAGATACGCAGTATTTT. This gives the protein CASSLRDYRGSADTQYF.